This TCR beta chain was identified in a study of blood T cell repertoires in COVID-19. J gave up 9 bases and V 2 bases, and 2 bases lay outside the gene matches. Germline V gives CDR1 MNHEY, CDR2 SVGAGI. The CDR3 is made up of 15 amino acids. Sequencing was performed with immunoSEQ multiplex PCR; in TCRdb, only in-frame clones are kept and a portion is missing. Here the sample spans 200,000 to 300,000 clones, roughly 82% being singletons. This chain connects TRBV6-5 to TRBJ1-6; TRBD1 matches at 12 bases. The sample taken for sequencing was peripheral blood. This sequence was found in a man aged 35 to 55 who had recovered from COVID-19. CDR3 DNA sequence: TGTGCCAGCAGTTACGGGGACAGGGGGCCTTCACCCCTCCACTTT. This gives the protein CASSYGDRGPSPLHF.